The 2 T cell receptor beta chains below were found in one sample sequenced in a study of CD8+ T cells in alopecia areata. RNA was isolated and reverse transcribed to cDNA, the sequencing template. TCRdb's copy holds only in-frame clones and misses some; the assay was immunoSEQ multiplex PCR. In the table there are fewer than 350,000 clones, roughly 64% of which are singletons. The treatment denotes: oral pan-JAK inhibitor, 5-10 mg twice daily. Sequenced here: CD4+ T cells sorted from blood, sampled at week 24, from a patient treated with tofacitinib. The origin of the receptors is a human donor with alopecia areata.

The V and J genes are TRBV7-2 and TRBJ1-6; 9 bases are a match to TRBD1. Germline CDR1 and CDR2: SGHTA and FQGNSA. V shed 4 bases, J shed 7 bases, and the junction held 8 bases outside the gene matches. The CDR3 consists of 16 residues. The CDR3 region has the DNA TGTGCCAGCAGCTCCCCCGGGACAGGGCAAAATTCACCCCTCCACTTT. Its protein is CASSSPGTGQNSPLHF.

CDR3 coding DNA: TGCAGCGTTCACCTTAGGACAGGGGGTATTGCTTTCTTT. The encoded protein is CSVHLRTGGIAFF. V is TRBV29-1 and J is TRBJ1-1, with 10 nucleotides matching TRBD1. Germline CDR1 and CDR2: SQVTM and ANQGSEA. This CDR3 contains 13 residues. The V gene end was trimmed by 5 bases and the J gene end by 11 bases; junction bases not matched to a gene: 11.